This TCR beta chain is drawn from a study of CD8+ T cells in alopecia areata. Study-level background: Each day, treated patients took oral tofacitinib twice, at 5 to 10 mg per dose.

Collection of lesional scalp punch biopsies and peripheral blood was performed in alopecia areata patients. cDNA reverse transcribed from extracted RNA served as the sequencing template. TCRdb keeps only in-frame clones here, not all; method: immunoSEQ multiplex PCR. The profile shows about 130,000 clones, approximately 53% of them singletons. Sequencing was performed on CD4+ T cells sorted from blood, taken at week 0. This sequence was found in a human donor with alopecia areata.

The CDR3 sequence is CASSGTVNEQFF. The CDR3 DNA sequence: TGCGCCAGCAGCGGGACAGTTAATGAGCAGTTCTTC. The chain has TRBV5-1 and TRBJ2-1, with TRBD1 matching 7 bases. Germline-derived CDR1 and CDR2 are SGHRS and YFSETQ. This CDR3 spans 12 amino acids. The ends lost 4 bases at V and 7 bases at J; junction bases unmatched: 2.